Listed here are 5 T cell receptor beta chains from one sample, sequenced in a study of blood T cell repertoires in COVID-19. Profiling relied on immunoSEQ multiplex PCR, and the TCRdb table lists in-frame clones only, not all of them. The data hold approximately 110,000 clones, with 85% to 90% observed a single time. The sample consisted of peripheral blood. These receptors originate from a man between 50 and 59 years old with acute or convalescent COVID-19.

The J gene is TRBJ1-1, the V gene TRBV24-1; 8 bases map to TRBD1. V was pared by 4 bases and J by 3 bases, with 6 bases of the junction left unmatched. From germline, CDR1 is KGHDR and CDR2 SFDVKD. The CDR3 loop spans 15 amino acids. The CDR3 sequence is CATSEKTGGHTEAFF. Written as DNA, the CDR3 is TGTGCCACCAGTGAAAAAACAGGGGGACACACTGAAGCTTTCTTT.

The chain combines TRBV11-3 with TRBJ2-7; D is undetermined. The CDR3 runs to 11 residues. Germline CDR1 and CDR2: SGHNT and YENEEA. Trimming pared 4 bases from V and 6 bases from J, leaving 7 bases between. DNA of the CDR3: TGTGCCAGCAGCTCCAGAGGCGAGCAGTACTTC. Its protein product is CASSSRGEQYF. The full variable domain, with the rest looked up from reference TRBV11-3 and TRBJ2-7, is EAGVVQSPRYKIIEKKQPVAFWCNPISGHNTLYWYLQNLGQGPELLIRYENEEAVDDSQLPKDRFSAERLKGVDSTLKIQPAELGDSAVYLCASSSRGEQYFGPGTRLTVT.

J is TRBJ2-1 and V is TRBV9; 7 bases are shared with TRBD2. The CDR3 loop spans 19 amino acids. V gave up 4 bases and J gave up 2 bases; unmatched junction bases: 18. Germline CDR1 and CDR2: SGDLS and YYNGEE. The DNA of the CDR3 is TGTGCCAGCAGCCGTTTCGGAGCCTTACTAGCGCAACCCTACAATGAGCAGTTCTTC. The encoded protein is CASSRFGALLAQPYNEQFF.

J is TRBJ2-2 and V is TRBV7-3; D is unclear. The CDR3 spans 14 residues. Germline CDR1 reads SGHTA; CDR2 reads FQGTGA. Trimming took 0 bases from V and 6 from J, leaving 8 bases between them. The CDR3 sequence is CASSLTAVAGELFF. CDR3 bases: TGTGCCAGCAGCTTAACGGCTGTCGCCGGGGAGCTGTTTTTT.

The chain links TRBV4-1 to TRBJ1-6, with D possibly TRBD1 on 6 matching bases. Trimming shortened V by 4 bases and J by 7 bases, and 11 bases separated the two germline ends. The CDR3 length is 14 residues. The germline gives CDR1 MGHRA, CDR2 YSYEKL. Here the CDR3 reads CASSPLTGNSPLHF. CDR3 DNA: TGCGCCAGCAGCCCCTTAACAGGGAATTCACCCCTCCACTTT.